This T cell receptor beta chain stems from a study of beta chain features in type 1 diabetes. V lost 6 bases and J lost 6; bases outside the gene matches: 13. CDR1 is SGHTA, CDR2 FQGNSA, per germline. The CDR3 is made up of 16 amino acids. The authors reverse transcribed all of the isolated RNA, so sequencing captured expressed TCRB transcripts. Here immunoSEQ multiplex PCR was the method, and the copy in TCRdb shows in-frame clones only, minus some. The repertoire includes 680,000 or so clones, about 16% of them detected once, and approximately 0.093% sits in the top ten. This clone appeared a few times. Its matching antigen is unknown. The study, taken as a whole, reports: Comparison showed that naive, central memory and Treg TCRB repertoires appeared more similar among patients than among healthy donors.

The chain recombines TRBV7-2 with TRBJ2-4, with 8 nucleotides matching TRBD2. The sample comprised naive CD4+ T cells from blood. This receptor was taken from a man younger than 35 in good health. The CDR3 DNA is TGTGCCAGCAGACCCTACCCGGGACTAGTGGCAAACATTCAGTACTTC. Translating it yields CASRPYPGLVANIQYF.